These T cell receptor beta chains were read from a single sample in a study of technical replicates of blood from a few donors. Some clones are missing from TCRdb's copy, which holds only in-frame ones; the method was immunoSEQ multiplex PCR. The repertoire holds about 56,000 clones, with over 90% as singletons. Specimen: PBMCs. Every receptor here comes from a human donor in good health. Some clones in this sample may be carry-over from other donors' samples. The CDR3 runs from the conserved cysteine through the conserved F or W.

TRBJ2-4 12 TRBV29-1 CSVGLAENIQYF
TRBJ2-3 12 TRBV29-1 CSVGTSTDTQYF
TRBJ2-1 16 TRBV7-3 CASSLGGASGGKEQFF
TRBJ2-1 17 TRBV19 CASSRLAGPLRYNEQFF
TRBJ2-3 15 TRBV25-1 CASSRTGPGTDTQYF
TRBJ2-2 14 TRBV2 CASSRSTGTGELFF
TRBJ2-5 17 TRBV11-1 CASSGETSGSGRETQYF
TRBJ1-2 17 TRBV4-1 CASSQTEAGGANYGYTF
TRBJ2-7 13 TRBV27 CASSLQGVGQQYF
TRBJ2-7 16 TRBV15 CATSRDQFGATYEQYF
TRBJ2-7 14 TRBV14 CASSLGLAPYEQYF
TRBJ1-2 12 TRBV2 CASLGGGYGYTF
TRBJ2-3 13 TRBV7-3 CASSYQSADTQYF
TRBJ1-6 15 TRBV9 CASSSQRAQGPPLHF
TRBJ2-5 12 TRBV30 CAGGGNWETQYF
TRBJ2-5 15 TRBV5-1 CASSLSAGGIETQYF
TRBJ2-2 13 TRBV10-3 CAIRQGGTGELFF
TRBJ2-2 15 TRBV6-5 CASRRDSQDSGELFF
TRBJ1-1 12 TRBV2 CASRGQTPEAFF
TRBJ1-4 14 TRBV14 CASSPGQRNEKLFF